This record concerns one T cell receptor beta chain sequence. This record belongs to a study of blood T cell repertoires in COVID-19. Across the whole study: Both acute and convalescent COVID-19 samples were obtained from the United States, Italy and Spain.

Trimming took off 4 bases at V and 3 bases at J, with 16 bases between the two ends. This CDR3 is built from 15 residues. Germline loops: CDR1 SGHKS, CDR2 YYEKEE (reference sequence). Participants were aged about 18 to 89 years from around 26 US areas. Libraries were prepared by immunoSEQ multiplex PCR; TCRdb keeps only in-frame clonotypes and omits some of them. The table includes roughly 300,000 clones, about nine tenths detected once. The chain uses TRBV5-5 and TRBJ2-5; weak D call: TRBD1 (5 bases). Sequenced input: PBMCs or T cells enriched from blood (not recorded which). The source of this sequence is a woman younger than 30 who had recovered from COVID-19. CDR3 DNA sequence: TGTGCCAGCAGCACCTTGACAGAAAGCAAAGAGACCCAGTACTTC. Translated: CASSTLTESKETQYF.